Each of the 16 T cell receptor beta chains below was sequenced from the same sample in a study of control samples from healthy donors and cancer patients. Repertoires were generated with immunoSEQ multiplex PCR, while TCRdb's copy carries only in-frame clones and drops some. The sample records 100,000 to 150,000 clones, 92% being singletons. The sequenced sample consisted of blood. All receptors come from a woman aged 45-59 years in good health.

The CDR3 is CASSRGTGGSEKLFF. The DNA of the CDR3 is TGTGCCAGCAGCCGCGGGACAGGGGGAAGTGAAAAACTGTTTTTT. The chain links TRBV7-8 to TRBJ1-4; 11 positions agree with TRBD1. V shed 5 bases, J shed 7 bases, and the junction held 6 bases outside the gene matches. Per the germline V gene, CDR1 is SGHVS and CDR2 is FQNEAQ. The CDR3 extends over 15 amino acids.

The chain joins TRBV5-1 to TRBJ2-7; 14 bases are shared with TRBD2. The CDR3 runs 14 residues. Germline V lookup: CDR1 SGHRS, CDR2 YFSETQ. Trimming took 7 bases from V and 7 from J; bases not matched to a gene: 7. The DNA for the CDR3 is TGCGCCAGCTCGACTAGCGGGAGGGCGGGGGAGCAGTACTTC. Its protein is CASSTSGRAGEQYF.

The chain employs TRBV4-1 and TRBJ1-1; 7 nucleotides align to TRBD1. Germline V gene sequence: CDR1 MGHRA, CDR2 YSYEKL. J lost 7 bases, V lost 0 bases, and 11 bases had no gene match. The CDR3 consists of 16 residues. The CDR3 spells CASSQEVGTQGVEAFF. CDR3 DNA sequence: TGCGCCAGCAGCCAAGAAGTTGGGACCCAGGGGGTTGAAGCTTTCTTT.

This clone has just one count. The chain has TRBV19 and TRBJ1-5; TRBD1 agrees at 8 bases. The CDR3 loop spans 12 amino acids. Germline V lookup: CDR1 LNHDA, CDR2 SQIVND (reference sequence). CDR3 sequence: CATGAHHQPQHF. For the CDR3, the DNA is TGTGCGACAGGGGCACACCATCAGCCCCAGCATTTT.

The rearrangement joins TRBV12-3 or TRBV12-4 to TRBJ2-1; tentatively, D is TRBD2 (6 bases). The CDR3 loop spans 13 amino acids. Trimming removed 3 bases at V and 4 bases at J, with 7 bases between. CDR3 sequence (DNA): TGTGCCAGCAGTTTTGCGGGGTACAATGAGCAGTTCTTC. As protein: CASSFAGYNEQFF.

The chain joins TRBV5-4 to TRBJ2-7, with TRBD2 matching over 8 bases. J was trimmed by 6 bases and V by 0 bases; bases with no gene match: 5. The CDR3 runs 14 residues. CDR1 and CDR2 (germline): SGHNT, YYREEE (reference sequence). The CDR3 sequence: CASSLAAGRAEQYF. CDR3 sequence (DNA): TGTGCCAGCAGCTTGGCGGCCGGGAGGGCCGAGCAGTACTTC. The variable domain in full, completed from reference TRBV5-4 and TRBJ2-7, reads ETGVTQSPTHLIKTRGQQVTLRCSSQSGHNTVSWYQQALGQGPQFIFQYYREEENGRGNFPPRFSGLQFPNYSSELNVNALELDDSALYLCASSLAAGRAEQYFGPGTRLTVT.

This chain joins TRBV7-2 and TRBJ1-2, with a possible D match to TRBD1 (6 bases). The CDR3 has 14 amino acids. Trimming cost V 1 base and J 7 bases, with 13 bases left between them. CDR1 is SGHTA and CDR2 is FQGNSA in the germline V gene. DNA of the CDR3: TGTGCCAGCAGCTTAGGGGGGGGGCGCAGTGGCTACACCTTC. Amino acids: CASSLGGGRSGYTF.

The CDR3 bases are TGTGCCAGCAGCCCACAGGCCGGGGGGCGCCATGAAAAACTGTTTTTT. Residues: CASSPQAGGRHEKLFF. The chain couples TRBV28 to TRBJ1-4; D possibly corresponds to TRBD1 (6 bases). V shed 6 bases and J shed 6 bases, with 20 bases lying between them. The CDR3 contains 16 residues. Germline V gene data show CDR1 as MDHEN and CDR2 as SYDVKM.

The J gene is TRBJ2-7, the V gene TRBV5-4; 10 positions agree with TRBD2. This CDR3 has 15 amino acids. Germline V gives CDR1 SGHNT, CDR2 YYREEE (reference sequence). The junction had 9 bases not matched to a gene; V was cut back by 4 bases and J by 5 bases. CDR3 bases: TGTGCCAGCAGCCTTAGAGCGGGAGGGGTCCACGAGCAGTACTTC. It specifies CASSLRAGGVHEQYF.

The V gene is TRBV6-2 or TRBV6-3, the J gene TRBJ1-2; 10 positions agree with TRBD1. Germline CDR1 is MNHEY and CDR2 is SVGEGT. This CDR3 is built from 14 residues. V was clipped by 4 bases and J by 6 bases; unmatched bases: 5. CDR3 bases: TGTGCCAGCAGTTCCCCGGGACAGGGGAATGGCTACACCTTC. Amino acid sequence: CASSSPGQGNGYTF.

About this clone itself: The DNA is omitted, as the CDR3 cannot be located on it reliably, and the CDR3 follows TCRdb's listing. The CDR3 here is CASGVGTGAFF. The chain joins TRBV12-3 or TRBV12-4 to TRBJ2-1. The CDR3 is 11 residues long, counting both termini.

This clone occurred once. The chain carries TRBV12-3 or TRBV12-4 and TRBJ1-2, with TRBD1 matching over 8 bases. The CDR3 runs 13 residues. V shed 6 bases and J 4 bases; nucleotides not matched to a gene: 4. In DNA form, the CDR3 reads TGTGCCAGCAGACTAGGGACAGGCTATGGCTACACCTTC. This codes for CASRLGTGYGYTF.

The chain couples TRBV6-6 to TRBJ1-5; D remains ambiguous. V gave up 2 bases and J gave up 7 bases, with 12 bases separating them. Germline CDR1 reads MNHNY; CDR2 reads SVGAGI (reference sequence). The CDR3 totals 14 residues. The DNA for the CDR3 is TGTGCCAGCAGTTACGAAGAGGGCTGGCAGCCCCAGCATTTT. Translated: CASSYEEGWQPQHF.

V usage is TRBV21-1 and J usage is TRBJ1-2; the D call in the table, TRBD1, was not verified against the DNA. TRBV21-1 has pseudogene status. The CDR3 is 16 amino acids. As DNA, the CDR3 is TGTGCCAGCATGAGGCCCCTCCGGGCAGGGTGCTTTGGCTACACCTTC. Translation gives CASMRPLRAGCFGYTF.

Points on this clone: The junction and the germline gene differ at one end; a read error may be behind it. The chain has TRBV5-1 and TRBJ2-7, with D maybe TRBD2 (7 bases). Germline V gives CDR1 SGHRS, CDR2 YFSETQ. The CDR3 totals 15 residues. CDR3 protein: CASRLGGAGWYEQYF. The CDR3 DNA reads TGCGCCAGCAGATTGGGGGGGGCAGGGTGGTACGAGCAGTACTTC.

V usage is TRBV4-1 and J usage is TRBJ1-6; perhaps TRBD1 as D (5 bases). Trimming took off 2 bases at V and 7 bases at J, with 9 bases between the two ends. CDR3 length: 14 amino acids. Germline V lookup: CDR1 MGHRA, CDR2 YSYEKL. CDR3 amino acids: CASSQPRGNSPLHF. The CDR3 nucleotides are TGCGCCAGCAGCCAACCGAGGGGAAATTCACCCCTCCACTTT.